This T cell receptor (beta chain) was retrieved from a study of early T cells in non-severe SARS-CoV-2 infection. Within the sample, this clonotype is medium-sized. Unique molecular identifier tags were affixed to discrete cDNA molecules. Using its own MiXCR run on the 5' RACE reads, TCRdb lists one record per CDR3 protein. The sample yields roughly 26,000 distinct CDR3 sequences, less than 6.5% seen once. The CDR3 is 13 residues long. Trimming removed 5 bases from V and 3 bases from J, with 8 bases in between. The source material was whole blood. The V gene is TRBV12-3 or TRBV12-4, the J gene TRBJ1-5; no definite D call. The clonotype was recovered from an adult who was a healthcare worker with PCR-confirmed SARS-CoV-2 infection or an uninfected control (not recorded which). In nucleotides, the CDR3 is TGTGCCAGCAGTCCAGCCGACAATCAGCCCCAGCATTTT. Translated: CASSPADNQPQHF.